This is a list of T cell receptor beta chains from one sample in a study of control samples from healthy donors and cancer patients. Generated by immunoSEQ multiplex PCR, the TCRdb table keeps only in-frame clones and is missing some. The sample yields 190,000 or so clones, over 85% seen once. The specimen sequenced was blood. The receptor source for this set is a man aged 18-30 years in good health. Each CDR3 is given without its conserved first and last residue.

V gene	J gene	CDR3 protein
TRBV29-1	TRBJ1-1	SEWEGETEAF
TRBV30	TRBJ1-1	AWSKMRQAF
TRBV11-2	TRBJ2-7	ASSSGRGGTYEQY
TRBV4-1	TRBJ1-6	ASSPVSSYNSPLH
TRBV19	TRBJ1-2	ASSLPQGQLRSYT
TRBV9	TRBJ2-3	ASSVPGLGFTDTQY
TRBV30	TRBJ1-6	ALSQGAKSYNSPLH
TRBV7-3	TRBJ2-2	ASSNGGGSNTGELF
TRBV12-5	TRBJ1-2	ASGAEGARGYT
TRBV24-1	TRBJ2-1	ATSDSFSRGGLHNEQF
TRBV5-1	TRBJ1-4	ASSEGQGEKLF
TRBV29-1	TRBJ2-7	SVEVAGQGREQY
TRBV7-3	TRBJ1-4	ASSLRLPEGATNEKLF
TRBV18	TRBJ2-1	ASSPKTGTGYNEQF
TRBV30	TRBJ1-5	AWNTGTGIIQPQH
TRBV14	TRBJ1-1	ASSQASNTEAF
TRBV5-1	TRBJ2-3	ASSLRWGGTDTQY
TRBV30	TRBJ1-6	AWKGGGRGNSPLH
TRBV3-1/TRBV3-2	TRBJ2-7	ASSRGVYEQY
TRBV7-6	TRBJ2-5	ASSLAQGPRGETQY
TRBV6-5	TRBJ2-2	ASSLTGGHTGELF
TRBV4-1	TRBJ2-4	ASSQSPTQEAAKNIQY
TRBV2	TRBJ2-7	ASSGNRAYEQY
TRBV2	TRBJ2-7	ASSETAYEQY
TRBV18	TRBJ1-1	ASSAVGPREEAF
TRBV15	TRBJ1-2	ATSTLGGAKGYT
TRBV5-1	TRBJ1-1	ASSLSRNTEAF
TRBV2	TRBJ1-2	ASSEQHTNYGYT
TRBV6-5	TRBJ1-5	ASSNSVDQPQH
TRBV6-2/TRBV6-3	TRBJ2-7	ASSAVAGSYEQY